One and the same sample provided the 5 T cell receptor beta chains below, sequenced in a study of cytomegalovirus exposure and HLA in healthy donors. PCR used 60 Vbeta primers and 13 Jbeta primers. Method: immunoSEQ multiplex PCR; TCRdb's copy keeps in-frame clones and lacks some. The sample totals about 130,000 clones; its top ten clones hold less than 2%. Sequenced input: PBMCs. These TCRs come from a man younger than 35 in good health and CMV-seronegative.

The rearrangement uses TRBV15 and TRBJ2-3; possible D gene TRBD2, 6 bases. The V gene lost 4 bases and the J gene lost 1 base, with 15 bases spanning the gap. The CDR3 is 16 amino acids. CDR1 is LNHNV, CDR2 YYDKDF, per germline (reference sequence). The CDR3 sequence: CATSMGGGFRTDTQYF. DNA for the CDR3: TGTGCCACCAGCATGGGAGGCGGATTTCGCACAGATACGCAGTATTTT.

The CDR3 coding sequence is TGCAGCGCTACAATGGGACAGCCGAACACTGAAGCTTTCTTT. This sequence encodes CSATMGQPNTEAFF. The V and J genes are TRBV29-1 and TRBJ1-1; 7 bases fit TRBD1. The CDR3 runs 14 residues. J was trimmed by 1 base and V by 7 bases; bases with no gene match: 9. Germline CDR1 reads SQVTM; CDR2 reads ANQGSEA.

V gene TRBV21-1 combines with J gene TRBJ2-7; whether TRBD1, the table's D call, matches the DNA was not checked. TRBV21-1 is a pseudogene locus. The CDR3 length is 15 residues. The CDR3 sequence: CASSKAKDRDYEQYF. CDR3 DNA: TGTGCCAGCAGCAAAGCTAAAGACAGGGACTACGAGCAGTACTTC.

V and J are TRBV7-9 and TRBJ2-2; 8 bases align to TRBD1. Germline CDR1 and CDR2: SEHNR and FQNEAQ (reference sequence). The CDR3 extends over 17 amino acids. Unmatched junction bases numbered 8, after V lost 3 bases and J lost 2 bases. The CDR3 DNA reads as TGTGCCAGCAGCTTCACAGGGGGGAGTATCAACACCGGGGAGCTGTTTTTT. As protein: CASSFTGGSINTGELFF.

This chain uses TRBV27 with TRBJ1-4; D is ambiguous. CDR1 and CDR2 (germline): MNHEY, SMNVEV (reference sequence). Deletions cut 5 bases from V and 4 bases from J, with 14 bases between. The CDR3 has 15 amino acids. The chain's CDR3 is CASSPAPGINEKLFF. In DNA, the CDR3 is TGTGCCAGCAGTCCGGCCCCGGGGATTAATGAAAAACTGTTTTTT.